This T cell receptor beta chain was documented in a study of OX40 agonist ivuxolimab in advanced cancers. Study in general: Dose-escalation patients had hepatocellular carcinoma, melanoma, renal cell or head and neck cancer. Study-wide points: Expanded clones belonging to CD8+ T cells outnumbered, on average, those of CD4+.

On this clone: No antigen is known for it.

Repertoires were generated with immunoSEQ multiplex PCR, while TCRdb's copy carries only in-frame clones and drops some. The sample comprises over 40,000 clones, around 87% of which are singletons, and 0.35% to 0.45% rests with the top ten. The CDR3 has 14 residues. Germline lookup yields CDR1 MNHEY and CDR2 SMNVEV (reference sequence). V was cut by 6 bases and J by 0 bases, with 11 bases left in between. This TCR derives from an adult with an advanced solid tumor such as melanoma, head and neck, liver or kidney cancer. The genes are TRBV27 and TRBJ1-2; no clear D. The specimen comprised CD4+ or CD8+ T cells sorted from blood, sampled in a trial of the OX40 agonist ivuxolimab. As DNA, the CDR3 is TGTGCCAGCAGGAATAACGATGCTAACTATGGCTACACCTTC. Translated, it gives CASRNNDANYGYTF.